This is a list of T cell receptor beta chains from one sample in a study of T cells in Graves' hyperthyroidism and ophthalmopathy. TCRdb passed the multiplex PCR reads through MiXCR, listing each CDR3 protein once. Altogether fewer than 550,000 distinct CDR3 sequences are present, about 15% being singletons, with the ten largest covering less than 15%. The sequenced material came from blood. These receptors originate from a woman between 18 and 29 years old with Graves' hyperthyroidism. The CDR3 runs from the conserved cysteine through the conserved F or W. Fields, in order: CDR3 length, clone size, J gene, V gene, D gene, CDR3 protein, CDR3 DNA. The D gene is left open where the match is weak. Expanded clones get a size class; other rows say once, few or many, or leave the size out.

>15|few|TRBJ1-4|TRBV4-1|TRBD1
CASSQPGTANEKLFF
TGCGCCAGCAGCCAGCCCGGGACAGCAAATGAAAAACTGTTTTTT
>13|many|TRBJ1-6|TRBV13|NA
CASSPALNSPLHF
TGTGCCAGCAGCCCCGCATTAAATTCACCCCTCCACTTT
>15|many|TRBJ2-7|TRBV4-1|TRBD1
CASSQPDRGKGEQYF
TGCGCCAGCAGCCAGCCAGACAGGGGGAAGGGCGAGCAGTACTTC
>17|NA|TRBJ2-3|TRBV20-1|NA
CSARDIGDQGAVDTQYF
TGCAGTGCTAGAGACATCGGGGACCAAGGGGCAGTCGATACGCAGTATTTT
>16|many|TRBJ2-1|TRBV11-2|TRBD2
CASSVSGGAPGNEQFF
TGTGCCAGCAGCGTTAGCGGGGGGGCCCCAGGCAATGAGCAGTTCTTC
>15|NA|TRBJ1-1|TRBV12-3/TRBV12-4|TRBD1
CASSFPGGSGREAFF
TGTGCCAGCAGTTTTCCAGGGGGGTCTGGGCGCGAGGCTTTCTTT
>12|many|TRBJ1-2|TRBV2|NA
CASSDNVADYTF
TGTGCCAGCAGTGACAACGTGGCAGACTACACCTTC
>13|NA|TRBJ2-2|TRBV30|NA
CAWSPPHTGELFF
TGTGCCTGGAGCCCCCCCCACACCGGGGAGCTGTTTTTT
>13|many|TRBJ2-1|TRBV20-1|TRBD1
CSATRDRVNEQFF
TGCAGTGCTACCCGGGACAGGGTAAATGAGCAGTTCTTC
>14|many|TRBJ2-1|TRBV7-3|TRBD2
CASSFGTIGHEQFF
TGTGCCAGCAGCTTTGGGACTATCGGGCATGAGCAGTTCTTC
>14|NA|TRBJ2-7|TRBV27|TRBD2
CASSSGLAYHEQYF
TGTGCCAGCAGTTCCGGACTAGCGTACCACGAGCAGTACTTC
>14|many|TRBJ1-1|TRBV18|NA
CASSPQGTNTEAFF
TGCGCCAGCAGTCCGCAGGGAACGAACACTGAAGCTTTCTTT
>20|many|TRBJ2-7|TRBV28|TRBD2
CASSPLAQGYWAGGKDEQYF
TGTGCCAGCAGTCCCCTCGCACAGGGCTACTGGGCGGGAGGGAAGGACGAGCAGTACTTC
>13|NA|TRBJ2-7|TRBV5-4|NA
CASSLPPSYEQYF
TGTGCCAGCAGCTTACCACCCTCCTACGAGCAGTACTTC
>17|many|TRBJ2-3|TRBV10-3|NA
CAISERGGHPRSDTQYF
TGTGCCATCAGTGAGAGGGGGGGGCACCCGAGATCAGATACGCAGTATTTT
>12|NA|TRBJ1-2|TRBV24-1|TRBD1
CATSGGQAGYTF
TGTGCCACCAGTGGGGGACAGGCTGGCTACACCTTC
>14|few|TRBJ2-1|TRBV7-3|NA
CASSSAGGLNEQFF
TGTGCCAGCAGCTCAGCAGGGGGGCTGAATGAGCAGTTCTTC